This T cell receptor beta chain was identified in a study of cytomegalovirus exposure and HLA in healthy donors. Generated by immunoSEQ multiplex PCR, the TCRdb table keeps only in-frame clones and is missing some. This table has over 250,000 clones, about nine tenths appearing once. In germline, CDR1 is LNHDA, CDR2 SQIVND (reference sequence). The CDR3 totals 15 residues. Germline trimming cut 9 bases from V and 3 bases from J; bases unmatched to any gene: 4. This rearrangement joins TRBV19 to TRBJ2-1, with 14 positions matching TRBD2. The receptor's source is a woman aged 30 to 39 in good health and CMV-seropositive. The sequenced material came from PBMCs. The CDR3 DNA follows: TGTGCCAGCATAGGGACTAGCGGGGGCTACAATGAGCAGTTCTTC. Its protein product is CASIGTSGGYNEQFF.